This T cell receptor (beta chain) was sequenced for a study of T cell responses to AZD1222 COVID-19 vaccine. Second doses at about 4 or about 12 weeks were pooled. Profiling relied on immunoSEQ multiplex PCR, and the TCRdb table lists in-frame clones only, not all of them. Among some 83,000 clones listed, about 91% were seen once. The CDR3 consists of 15 residues. Germline CDR1 reads MNHEY; CDR2 reads SVGAGI. The germline V and J ends were trimmed by 7 bases and 0 bases, with 13 bases remaining between them. Points from the study as a whole: Spike-specific TCR breadth and depth both grew after two AZD1222 doses. Most donors were white British, females outnumbered males, and clonal diversity was possibly underestimated.

About this clone: No antigen is known for it.

The chain is built from TRBV6-5 and TRBJ2-1; D may be TRBD2 (6 bases). The source material was peripheral blood, sampled 28 days after the second AZD1222 dose. This clonotype was obtained from an adult who received the AZD1222 COVID-19 vaccine. CDR3 loop: CASTVDGSSYNEQFF. The CDR3 nucleotides read TGTGCCAGCACCGTAGACGGGAGCTCCTACAATGAGCAGTTCTTC.